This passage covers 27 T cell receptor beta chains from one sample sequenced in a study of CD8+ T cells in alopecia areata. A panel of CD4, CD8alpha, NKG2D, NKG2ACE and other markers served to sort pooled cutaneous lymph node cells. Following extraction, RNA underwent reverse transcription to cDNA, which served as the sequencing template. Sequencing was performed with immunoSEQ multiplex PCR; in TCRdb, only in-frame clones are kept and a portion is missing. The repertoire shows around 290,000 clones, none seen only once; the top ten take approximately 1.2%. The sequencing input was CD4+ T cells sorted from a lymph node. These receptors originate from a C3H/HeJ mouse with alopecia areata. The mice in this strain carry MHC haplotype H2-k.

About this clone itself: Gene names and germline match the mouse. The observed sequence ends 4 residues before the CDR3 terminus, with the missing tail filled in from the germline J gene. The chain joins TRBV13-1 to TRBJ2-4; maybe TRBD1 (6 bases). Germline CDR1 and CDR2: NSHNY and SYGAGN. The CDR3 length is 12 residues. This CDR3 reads CASSTGLNTLYF. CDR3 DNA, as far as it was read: TGTGCCAGCAGTACAGGGCTGAAC.

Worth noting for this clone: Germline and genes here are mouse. This CDR3 reads CASSDQSNSPLYF. The part of the CDR3 DNA that was read is TGTGCCAGCAGTGACCAGAGTAATTCGCCC. The chain carries TRBV13-1 and TRBJ1-6; no firm D call. The read stops 3 residues short of the end of the CDR3; the missing end is completed from the germline J gene. TRBJ1-6 qualifies as an ORF whose function is uncertain. The CDR3 contains 13 residues. V lost 2 bases to trimming and J lost 6 bases, with 6 bases between them. Germline CDR1 reads NSHNY; CDR2 reads SYGAGN.

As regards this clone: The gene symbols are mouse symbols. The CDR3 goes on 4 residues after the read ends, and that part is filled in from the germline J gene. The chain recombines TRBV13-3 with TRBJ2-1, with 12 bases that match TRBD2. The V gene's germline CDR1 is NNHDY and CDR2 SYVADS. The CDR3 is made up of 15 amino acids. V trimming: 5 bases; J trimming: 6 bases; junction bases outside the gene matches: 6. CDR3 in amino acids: CASRRLGGRGAEQFF. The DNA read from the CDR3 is TGTGCCAGCAGGAGACTGGGGGGGCGCGGTGCT.

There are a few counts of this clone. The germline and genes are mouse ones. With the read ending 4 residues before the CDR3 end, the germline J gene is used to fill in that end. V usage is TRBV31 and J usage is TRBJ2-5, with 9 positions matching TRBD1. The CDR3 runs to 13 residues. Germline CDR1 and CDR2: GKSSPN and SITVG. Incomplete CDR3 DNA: TGTGCCAGCCTCCGGGACAGGGAAGAC. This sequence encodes CASLRDRED. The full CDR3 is CASLRDREDTQYF.

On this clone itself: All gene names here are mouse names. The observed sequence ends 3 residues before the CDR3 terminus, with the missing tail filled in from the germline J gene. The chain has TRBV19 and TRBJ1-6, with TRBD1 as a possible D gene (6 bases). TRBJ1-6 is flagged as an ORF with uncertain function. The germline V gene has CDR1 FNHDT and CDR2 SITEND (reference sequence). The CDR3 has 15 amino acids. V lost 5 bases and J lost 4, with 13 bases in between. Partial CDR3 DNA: TGTGCCAGCAGAAAACAGGGAAATTATAATTCGCCC. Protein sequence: CASRKQGNYNSP. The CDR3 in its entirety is CASRKQGNYNSPLYF.

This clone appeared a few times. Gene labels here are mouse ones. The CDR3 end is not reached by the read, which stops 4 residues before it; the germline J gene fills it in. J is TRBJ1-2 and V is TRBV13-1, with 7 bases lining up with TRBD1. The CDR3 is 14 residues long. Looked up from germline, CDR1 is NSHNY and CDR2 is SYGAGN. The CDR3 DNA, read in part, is TGTGCCAGCAGTGATTTTAAGGGGGCCCCC. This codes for CASSDFKGAP. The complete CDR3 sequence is CASSDFKGAPDYTF.

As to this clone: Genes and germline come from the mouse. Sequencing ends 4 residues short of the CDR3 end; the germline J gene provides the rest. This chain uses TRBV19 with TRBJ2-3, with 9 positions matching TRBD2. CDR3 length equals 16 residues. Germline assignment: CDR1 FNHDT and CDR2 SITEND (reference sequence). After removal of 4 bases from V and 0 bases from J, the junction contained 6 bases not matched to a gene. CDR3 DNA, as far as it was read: TGTGCCAGCAGTTCCGACTGGGGGTCTAGTGCAGAA. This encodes CASSSDWGSSAE. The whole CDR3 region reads CASSSDWGSSAETLYF.

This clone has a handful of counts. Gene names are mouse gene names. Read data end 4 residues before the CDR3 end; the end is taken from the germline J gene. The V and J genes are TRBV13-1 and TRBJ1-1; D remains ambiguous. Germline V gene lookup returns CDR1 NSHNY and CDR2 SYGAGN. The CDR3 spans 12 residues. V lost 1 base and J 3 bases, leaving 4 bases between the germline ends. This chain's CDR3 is CASSDPDTEVFF. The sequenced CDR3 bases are TGTGCCAGCAGTGATCCAGACACA.

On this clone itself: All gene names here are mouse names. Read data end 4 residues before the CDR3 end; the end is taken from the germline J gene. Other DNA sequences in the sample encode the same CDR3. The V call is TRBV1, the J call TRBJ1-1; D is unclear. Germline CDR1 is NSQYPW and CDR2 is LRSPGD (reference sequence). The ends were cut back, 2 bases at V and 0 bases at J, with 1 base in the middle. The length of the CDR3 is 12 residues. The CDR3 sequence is CTCSAKNTEVFF. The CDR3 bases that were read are TGCACCTGCAGTGCAAAGAACACA.

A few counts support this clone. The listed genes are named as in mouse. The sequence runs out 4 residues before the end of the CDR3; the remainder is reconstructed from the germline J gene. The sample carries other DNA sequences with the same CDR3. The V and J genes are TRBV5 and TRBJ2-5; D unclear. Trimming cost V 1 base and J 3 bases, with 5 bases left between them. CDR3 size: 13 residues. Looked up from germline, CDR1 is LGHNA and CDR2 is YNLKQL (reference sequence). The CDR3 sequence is CASSQVQQDTQYF. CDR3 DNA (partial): TGTGCCAGCAGCCAAGTACAACAAGAC.

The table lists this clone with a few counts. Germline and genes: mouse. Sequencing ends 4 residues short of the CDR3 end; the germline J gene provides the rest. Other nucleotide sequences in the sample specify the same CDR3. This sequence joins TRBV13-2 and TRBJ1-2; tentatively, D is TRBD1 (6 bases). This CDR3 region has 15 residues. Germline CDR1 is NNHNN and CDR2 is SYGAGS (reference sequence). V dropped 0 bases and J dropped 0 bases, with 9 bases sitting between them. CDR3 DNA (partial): TGTGCCAGCGGTGATGCGGGACAAGCAAACTCC. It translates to CASGDAGQANS. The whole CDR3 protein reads CASGDAGQANSDYTF.

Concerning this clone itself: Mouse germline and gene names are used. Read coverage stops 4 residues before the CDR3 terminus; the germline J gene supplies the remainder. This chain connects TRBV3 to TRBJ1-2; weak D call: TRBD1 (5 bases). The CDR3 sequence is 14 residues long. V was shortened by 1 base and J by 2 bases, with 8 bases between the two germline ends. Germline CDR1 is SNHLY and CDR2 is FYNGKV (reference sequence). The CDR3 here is CASSLVTDNSDYTF. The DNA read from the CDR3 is TGTGCCAGCAGCTTAGTGACAGATAACTCC.

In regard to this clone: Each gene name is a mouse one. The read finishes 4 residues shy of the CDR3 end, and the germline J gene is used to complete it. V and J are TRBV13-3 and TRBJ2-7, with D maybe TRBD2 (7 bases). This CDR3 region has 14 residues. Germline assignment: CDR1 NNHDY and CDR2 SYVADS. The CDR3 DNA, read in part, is TGTGCCAGCAGTGAACGGGGGGCTCCATAT. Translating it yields CASSERGAPY. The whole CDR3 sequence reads CASSERGAPYEQYF.

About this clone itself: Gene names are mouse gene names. CDR3 residues: CASSPTGRGTGQLYF. Incomplete CDR3 DNA: TGTGCCAGCAGCCCCACTGGGAGGGGCACCGGG. The genes are TRBV4 and TRBJ2-2; perhaps TRBD2 as D (6 bases). The read gets to within 4 residues of the CDR3 end, and the germline J gene fills in the rest. With 5 bases removed from V and 4 bases from J, the gap between germline ends came to 14 bases. This CDR3 has 15 amino acids. CDR1 is LGHDT and CDR2 is YNNKQL in the germline V gene (reference sequence).

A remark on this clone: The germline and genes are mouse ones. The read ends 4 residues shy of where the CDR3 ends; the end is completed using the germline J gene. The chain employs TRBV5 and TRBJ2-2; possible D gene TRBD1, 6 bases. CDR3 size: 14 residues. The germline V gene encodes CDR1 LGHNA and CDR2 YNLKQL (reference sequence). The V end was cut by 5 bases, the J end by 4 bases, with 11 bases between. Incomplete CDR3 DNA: TGTGCCAGCAGCTCGCAGGGGTTCACCGGG. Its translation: CASSSQGFTG. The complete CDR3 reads CASSSQGFTGQLYF.

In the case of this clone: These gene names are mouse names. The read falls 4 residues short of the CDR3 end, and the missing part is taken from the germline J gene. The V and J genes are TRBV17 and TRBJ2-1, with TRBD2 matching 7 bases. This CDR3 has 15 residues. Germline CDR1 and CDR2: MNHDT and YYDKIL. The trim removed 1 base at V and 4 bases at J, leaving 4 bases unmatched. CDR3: CASSRGGGWYAEQFF. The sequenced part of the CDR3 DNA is TGTGCTAGCAGTAGAGGGGGGGGATGGTATGCT.

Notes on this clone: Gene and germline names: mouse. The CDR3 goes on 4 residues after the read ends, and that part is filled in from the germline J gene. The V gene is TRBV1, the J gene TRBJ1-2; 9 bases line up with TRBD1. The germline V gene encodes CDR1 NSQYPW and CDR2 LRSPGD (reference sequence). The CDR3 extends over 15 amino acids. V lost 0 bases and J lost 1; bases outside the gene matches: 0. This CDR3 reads CTCSAETGGNSDYTF. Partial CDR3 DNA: TGCACCTGCAGTGCAGAGACAGGGGGAAACTCC.

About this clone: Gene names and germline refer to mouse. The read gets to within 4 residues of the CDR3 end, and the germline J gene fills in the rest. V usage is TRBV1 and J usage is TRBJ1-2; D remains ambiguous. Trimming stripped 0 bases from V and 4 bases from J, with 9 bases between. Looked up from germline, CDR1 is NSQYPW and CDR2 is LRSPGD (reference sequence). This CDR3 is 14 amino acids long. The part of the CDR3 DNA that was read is TGCACCTGCAGTGCAGATAAGGGTGGCTCC. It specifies CTCSADKGGS. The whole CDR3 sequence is CTCSADKGGSDYTF.

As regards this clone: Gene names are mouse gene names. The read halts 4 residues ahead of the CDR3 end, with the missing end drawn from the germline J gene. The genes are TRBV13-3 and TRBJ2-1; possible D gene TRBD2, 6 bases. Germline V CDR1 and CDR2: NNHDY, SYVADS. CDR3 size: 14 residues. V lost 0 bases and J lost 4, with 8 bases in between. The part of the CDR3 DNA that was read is TGTGCCAGCAGTGATGGCTGGGGTTATGCT. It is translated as CASSDGWGYA. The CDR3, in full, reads CASSDGWGYAEQFF.

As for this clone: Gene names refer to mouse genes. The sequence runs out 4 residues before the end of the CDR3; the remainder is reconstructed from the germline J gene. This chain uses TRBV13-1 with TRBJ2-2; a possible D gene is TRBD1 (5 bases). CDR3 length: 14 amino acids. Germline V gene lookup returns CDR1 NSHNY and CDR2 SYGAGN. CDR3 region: CASSDAGFKGQLYF. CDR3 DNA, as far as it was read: TGTGCCAGCAGTGATGCAGGGTTTAAGGGG.

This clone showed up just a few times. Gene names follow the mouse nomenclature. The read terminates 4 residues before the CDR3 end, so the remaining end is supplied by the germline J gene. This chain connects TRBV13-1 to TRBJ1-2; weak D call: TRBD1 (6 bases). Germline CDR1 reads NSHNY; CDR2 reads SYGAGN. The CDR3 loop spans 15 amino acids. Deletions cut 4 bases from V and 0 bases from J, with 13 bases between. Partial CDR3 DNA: TGTGCCAGCAGTAACCTACAGGGACCAAACTCC. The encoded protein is CASSNLQGPNS. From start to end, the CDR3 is CASSNLQGPNSDYTF.

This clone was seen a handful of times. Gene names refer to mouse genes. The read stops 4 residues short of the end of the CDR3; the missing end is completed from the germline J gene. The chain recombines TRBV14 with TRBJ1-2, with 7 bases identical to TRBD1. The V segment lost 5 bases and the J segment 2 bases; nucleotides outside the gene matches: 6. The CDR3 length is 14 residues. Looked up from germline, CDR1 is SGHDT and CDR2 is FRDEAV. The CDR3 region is CASSTGGQNSDYTF. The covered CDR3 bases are TGTGCCAGCAGCACCGGGGGACAGAACTCC.

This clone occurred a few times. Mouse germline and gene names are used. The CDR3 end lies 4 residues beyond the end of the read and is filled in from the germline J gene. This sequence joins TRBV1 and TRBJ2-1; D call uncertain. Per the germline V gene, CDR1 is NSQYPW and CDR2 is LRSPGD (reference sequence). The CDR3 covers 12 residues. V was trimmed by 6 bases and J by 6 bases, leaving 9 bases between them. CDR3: CTCRDTSAEQFF. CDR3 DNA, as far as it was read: TGCACCTGCAGAGACACGTCTGCT.

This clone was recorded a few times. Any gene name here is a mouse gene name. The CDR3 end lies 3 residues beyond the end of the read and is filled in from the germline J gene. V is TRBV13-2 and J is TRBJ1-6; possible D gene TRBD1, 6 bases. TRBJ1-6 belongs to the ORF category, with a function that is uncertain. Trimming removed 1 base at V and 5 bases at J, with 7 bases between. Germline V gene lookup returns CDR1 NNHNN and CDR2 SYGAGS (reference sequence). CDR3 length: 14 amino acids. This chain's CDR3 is CASGDWTDNSPLYF. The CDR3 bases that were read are TGTGCCAGCGGTGATTGGACAGATAATTCGCCC.

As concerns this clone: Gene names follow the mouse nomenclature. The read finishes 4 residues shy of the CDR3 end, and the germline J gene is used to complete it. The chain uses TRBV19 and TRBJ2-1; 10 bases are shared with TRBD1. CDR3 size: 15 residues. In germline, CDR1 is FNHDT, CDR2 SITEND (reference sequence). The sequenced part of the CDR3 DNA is TGTGCCAGCAGTATATTTGGGACAGGGGACCCT. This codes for CASSIFGTGDP. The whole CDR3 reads CASSIFGTGDPEQFF.

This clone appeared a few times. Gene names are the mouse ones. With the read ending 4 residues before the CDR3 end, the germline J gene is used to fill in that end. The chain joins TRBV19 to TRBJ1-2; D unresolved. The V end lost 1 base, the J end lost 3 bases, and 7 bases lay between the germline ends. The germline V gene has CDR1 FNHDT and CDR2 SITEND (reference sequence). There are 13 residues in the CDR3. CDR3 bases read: TGTGCCAGCAGTATATTGGGGTACTCC. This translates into CASSILGYS. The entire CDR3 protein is CASSILGYSDYTF.

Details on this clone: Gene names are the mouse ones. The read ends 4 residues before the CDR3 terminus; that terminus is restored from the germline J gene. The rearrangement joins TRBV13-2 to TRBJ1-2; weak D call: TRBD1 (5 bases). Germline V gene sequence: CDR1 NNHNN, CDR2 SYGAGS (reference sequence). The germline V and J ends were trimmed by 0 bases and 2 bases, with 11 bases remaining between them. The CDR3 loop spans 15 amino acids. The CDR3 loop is CASGDVGGGNSDYTF. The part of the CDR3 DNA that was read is TGTGCCAGCGGTGATGTGGGGGGAGGGAACTCC.